The rows below give T cell receptor beta chains drawn from one sample of a study of T cells in Graves' hyperthyroidism and ophthalmopathy. TCRdb reanalysed the multiplex PCR reads using MiXCR and keeps one entry per CDR3 protein. The data hold under 500,000 distinct CDR3 sequences, with around an eighth observed a single time. The sample was blood. The origin of the receptors is a man over 45 with Graves' ophthalmopathy. CDR3s include the opening cysteine and the closing phenylalanine or tryptophan. D genes are given only for firm matches. The size of a clone is reported for some rows only, either as once, few or many, or as a class for expanded clones.

abundance	j_gene	d_gene	len	v_gene	CDR3nt	CDR3aa
many	TRBJ1-1	.	14	TRBV9	TGTGCCAGCAGCGTAGTAGTTCCGAACACTGAAGCTTTCTTT	CASSVVVPNTEAFF
many	TRBJ2-7	.	16	TRBV29-1	TGCAGCGTTGACGCCCCGGGATGGGCCGATCACTACGAGCAGTACTTC	CSVDAPGWADHYEQYF
few	TRBJ2-7	.	14	TRBV20-1	TGCAGTGCTCATCGGGAACCTTCTCGAGTCGAGCAGTACTTC	CSAHREPSRVEQYF
few	TRBJ2-4	TRBD1	13	TRBV7-2	TGTGCCAGCAGCTTCGGGGACAGAAACATTCAGTACTTC	CASSFGDRNIQYF
many	TRBJ2-2	.	15	TRBV7-3	TGTGCCAGCAGCATGCGGACTTTAGGGGCCGGGGAGCTGTTTTTT	CASSMRTLGAGELFF
many	TRBJ2-5	TRBD2	17	TRBV7-8	TGTGCCAGCAGCTTGCGGCTAGCGGGAGGCATCCAAGAGACCCAGTACTTC	CASSLRLAGGIQETQYF
many	TRBJ2-7	TRBD2	15	TRBV7-2	TGTGCCAGCAGCCATTCTAGCGGGAGGCCGGGGGAGCAGTACTTC	CASSHSSGRPGEQYF
many	TRBJ2-7	.	16	TRBV3-1	TGTGCCAGCAGCCAAGGTTCCGGGACTGGGAAATACGAGCAGTACTTC	CASSQGSGTGKYEQYF
many	TRBJ2-3	TRBD2	15	TRBV27	TGTGCCAGCAGTTTACAGCGGGAGGCGGTAGATACGCAGTATTTT	CASSLQREAVDTQYF
.	TRBJ2-4	.	14	TRBV18	TGTGCCAGCTCACCGAATCATTTGGGGACCGTTGAGTACTTC	CASSPNHLGTVEYF
.	TRBJ1-2	.	16	TRBV14	TGTGCCAGCAGCCAAACAGGTGTGGGGGCTGAGTATGGCTACACCTTC	CASSQTGVGAEYGYTF
.	TRBJ1-2	.	13	TRBV29-1	TGCAGCGTTGGTCGGGACGGATTTTATGGCTACACCTTC	CSVGRDGFYGYTF
many	TRBJ2-1	.	12	TRBV7-6	TGTGCCAGCAGCTTGCGGAACAATGAGCAGTTCTTC	CASSLRNNEQFF
many	TRBJ2-5	.	14	TRBV5-1	TGCGCCAGCAGCCTGGGACGCGGAGAGGAGACCCAGTACTTC	CASSLGRGEETQYF
many	TRBJ1-2	.	14	TRBV7-9	TGTGCCAGCAGCTTAGATCGACAGATCTATGGCTACACCTTC	CASSLDRQIYGYTF
many	TRBJ1-1	.	13	TRBV29-1	TGCAGCGTCGAGGGCCGGGGAGGGACTGAAGCTTTCTTT	CSVEGRGGTEAFF
many	TRBJ1-2	TRBD1	16	TRBV2	TGTGCCAGCAGGGTCAGGGTGCCAGGGGGCGCCTATGGCTACACCTTC	CASRVRVPGGAYGYTF
many	TRBJ2-1	.	14	TRBV5-6	TGTGCCAGCAGATCGGACAGACCGGGCAATGAGCAGTTCTTC	CASRSDRPGNEQFF
many	TRBJ2-7	.	14	TRBV12-3/TRBV12-4	TGTGCCAGCAGTTTGGCCTCACCCGCTTTTGAGCAGTACTTC	CASSLASPAFEQYF
.	TRBJ2-3	.	11	TRBV6-1	TGTGCCAGCAGAGCTTTGGGTACGCAGTATTTT	CASRALGTQYF
many	TRBJ2-3	.	11	TRBV30	TGTGCCTGGGAGGTTCGGGATACGCAGTATTTT	CAWEVRDTQYF
many	TRBJ2-1	.	17	TRBV11-2	TGTGCCAGCAGCTTTTTTAGGGACGTTAGCTCCTACAATGAGCAGTTCTTC	CASSFFRDVSSYNEQFF
.	TRBJ2-7	.	14	TRBV5-1	TGCGCCAGCAGCTTGGTGAGCTATGCCTACGAGCAGTACTTC	CASSLVSYAYEQYF
few	TRBJ2-7	TRBD2	15	TRBV4-1	TGCGCCAGCAGGGAGAATGGGCGGGAGGGCCTTGAGCAGTACTTC	CASRENGREGLEQYF
many	TRBJ2-5	.	16	TRBV3-1	TGTGCCAGCAGCCAAGGGGTCTTGGAGGGGTGGGAGACCCAGTACTTC	CASSQGVLEGWETQYF
few	TRBJ1-2	.	15	TRBV9	TGTGCCAGCAGTGTAGGGACAAACTCGGACTATGGCTACACCTTC	CASSVGTNSDYGYTF
.	TRBJ2-7	.	17	TRBV5-5	TGTGCCAGCAGCTTGGCCCCCCAGGGCTCACCTACCTACGAGCAGTACTTC	CASSLAPQGSPTYEQYF
.	TRBJ1-1	.	15	TRBV29-1	TGCAGCGTTGCCCTGCCTCGTCATACAAACACTGAAGCTTTCTTT	CSVALPRHTNTEAFF
few	TRBJ2-1	TRBD2	18	TRBV6-2/TRBV6-3	TGTGCCAGCGCCTCCGGGACTAGCGGGGAGACCACCTACAATGAGCAGTTCTTC	CASASGTSGETTYNEQFF
.	TRBJ2-1	.	16	TRBV29-1	TGCAGCGCCCTCCTAGTGGTGCGAGAGGCCTACAATGAGCAGTTCTTC	CSALLVVREAYNEQFF
.	TRBJ1-2	.	14	TRBV27	TGTGCCAGCAGTTTATCGGGTAGGCTCTATGGCTACACCTTC	CASSLSGRLYGYTF
.	TRBJ1-5	.	17	TRBV19	TGTGCCAGTAGTCCCGACCTGCGGAGTTCGACGGGCCAGCCCCAGCATTTT	CASSPDLRSSTGQPQHF
.	TRBJ2-3	TRBD2	18	TRBV29-1	TGCAGCGTTGTTGAGGCTAGCGGGAGGCCCTCTGTTCGAGATACGCAGTATTTT	CSVVEASGRPSVRDTQYF
many	TRBJ2-1	TRBD2	20	TRBV6-5	TGTGCCAGCAGTTACCGTTCGTCGGCGGGAGGGCGTCCGGGCCGGCATGAGCAGTTCTTC	CASSYRSSAGGRPGRHEQFF
many	TRBJ2-3	TRBD2	16	TRBV9	TGTGCCAGCAGCGTAGGGGCTAGCGGACACACAGATACGCAGTATTTT	CASSVGASGHTDTQYF
.	TRBJ2-7	TRBD2	13	TRBV20-1	TGCAGTGCAGGACTAGCGGGAGGCTCCGAGCAGTACTTC	CSAGLAGGSEQYF
many	TRBJ2-5	.	13	TRBV20-1	TGCAGTGCTAACAGGGAGCCCGATGGGACCCAGTACTTC	CSANREPDGTQYF
.	TRBJ2-5	TRBD2	17	TRBV20-1	TGCAGTGCGGACGGGATACTAGCGGGAGGTAACCAAGAGACCCAGTACTTC	CSADGILAGGNQETQYF
many	TRBJ2-4	.	16	TRBV2	TGTGCCAGCAGGGGGCCATGGGGGTTGACCAAAAACATTCAGTACTTC	CASRGPWGLTKNIQYF
.	TRBJ1-1	.	13	TRBV20-1	TGCAGTGGGAGACGGCAACCTAACGCTGAAGCTTTCTTT	CSGRRQPNAEAFF
many	TRBJ2-7	TRBD2	14	TRBV12-3/TRBV12-4	TGTGCCAGCAAGGCGGGAGCAACCCGGAACGAGCAGTACTTC	CASKAGATRNEQYF
many	TRBJ1-6	.	13	TRBV7-3	TGTGCCAGCAGCTCATACAGAAATTCACCCCTCCACTTT	CASSSYRNSPLHF
many	TRBJ2-7	.	14	TRBV20-1	TGCAGTGCTAGCCGCAGGGAGGTCAGGGACGAGCAGTACTTC	CSASRREVRDEQYF